This T cell receptor beta chain is drawn from a study of T cell responses to AZD1222 COVID-19 vaccine. About the research overall: Pooling was applied to second doses at about 4 or about 12 weeks.

In regard to this clone: Its antigen is not known.

Study-wide results and limits: Repertoires were sampled only after the peak T cell response. Within unmutated variant regions lay the reported targets of nearly half of spike-specific TCRs. Compared with day 0, the breadth and depth of the Spike-specific TCR repertoire rose significantly after two doses of AZD1222.

The length of the CDR3 is 12 residues. Trimming removed 3 bases at V and 5 bases at J, with 5 bases between. CDR1 and CDR2 from the germline V gene are ENHRY and SYGVKD. Clones were read by immunoSEQ multiplex PCR, and TCRdb kept only the in-frame ones, dropping some. The sample records some 110,000 clones, about 80% being singletons. This TCR came from an adult in good health. This chain uses TRBV10-3 with TRBJ2-1; D gene ambiguous. This sample comprised peripheral blood, obtained on day 0 of AZD1222 vaccination. The CDR3 DNA is TGTGCCATCAGTGATTGGAACAATGAGCAGTTCTTC. Its translation is CAISDWNNEQFF.